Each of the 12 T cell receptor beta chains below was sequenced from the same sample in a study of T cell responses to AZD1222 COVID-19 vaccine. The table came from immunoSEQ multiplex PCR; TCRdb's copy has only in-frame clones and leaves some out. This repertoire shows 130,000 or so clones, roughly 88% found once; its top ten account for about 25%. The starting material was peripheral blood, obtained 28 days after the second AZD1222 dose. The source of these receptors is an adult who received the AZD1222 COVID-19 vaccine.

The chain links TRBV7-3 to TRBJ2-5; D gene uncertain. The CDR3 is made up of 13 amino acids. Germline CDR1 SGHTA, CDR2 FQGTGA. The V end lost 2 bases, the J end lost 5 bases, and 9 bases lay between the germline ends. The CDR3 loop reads CASSLGAWETQYF. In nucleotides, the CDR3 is TGTGCCAGCAGCTTAGGCGCGTGGGAGACCCAGTACTTC.

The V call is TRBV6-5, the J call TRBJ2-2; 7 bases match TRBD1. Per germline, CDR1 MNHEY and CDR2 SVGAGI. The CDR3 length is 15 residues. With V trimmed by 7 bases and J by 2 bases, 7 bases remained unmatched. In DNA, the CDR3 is TGTGCCAGCACCACCAGGACAGGAAACACCGGGGAGCTGTTTTTT. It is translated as CASTTRTGNTGELFF.

Here the CDR3 DNA reads TGTGCCAGTAGTACCCGGACAGGGAGTAGAACAGATACGCAGTATTTT. This translates into CASSTRTGSRTDTQYF. The genes are TRBV19 and TRBJ2-3; TRBD1 aligns across 8 bases. This CDR3 has 16 residues. Germline assignment: CDR1 LNHDA and CDR2 SQIVND (reference sequence). V dropped 4 bases and J dropped 3; count of bases not matched to a gene: 9.

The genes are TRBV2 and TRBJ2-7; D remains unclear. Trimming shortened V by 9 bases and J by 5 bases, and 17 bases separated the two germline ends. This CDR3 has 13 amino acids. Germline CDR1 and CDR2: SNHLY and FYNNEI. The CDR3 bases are TGTGCCAGACGTTTGGAAGGCATGGACGAGCAGTACTTC. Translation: CARRLEGMDEQYF.

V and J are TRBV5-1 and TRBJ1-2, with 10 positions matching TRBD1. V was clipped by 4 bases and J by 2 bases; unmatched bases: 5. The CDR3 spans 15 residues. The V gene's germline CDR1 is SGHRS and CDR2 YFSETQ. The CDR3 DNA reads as TGCGCCAGCAGCCCATCGACAGGGGGCAACTATGGCTACACCTTC. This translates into CASSPSTGGNYGYTF.

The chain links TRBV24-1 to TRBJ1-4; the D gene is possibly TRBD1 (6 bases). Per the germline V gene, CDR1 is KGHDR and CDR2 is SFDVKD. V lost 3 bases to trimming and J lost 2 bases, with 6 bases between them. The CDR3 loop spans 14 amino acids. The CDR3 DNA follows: TGTGCCACCAGTGATACAGGGACTAATGAAAAACTGTTTTTT. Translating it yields CATSDTGTNEKLFF.

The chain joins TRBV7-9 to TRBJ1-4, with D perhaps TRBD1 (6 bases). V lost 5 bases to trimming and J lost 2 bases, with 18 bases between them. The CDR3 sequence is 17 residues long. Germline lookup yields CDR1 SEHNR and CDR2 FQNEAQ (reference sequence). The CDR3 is CASSPWGGGVTNEKLFF. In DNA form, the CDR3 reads TGTGCCAGCAGCCCTTGGGGAGGGGGAGTCACTAATGAAAAACTGTTTTTT.

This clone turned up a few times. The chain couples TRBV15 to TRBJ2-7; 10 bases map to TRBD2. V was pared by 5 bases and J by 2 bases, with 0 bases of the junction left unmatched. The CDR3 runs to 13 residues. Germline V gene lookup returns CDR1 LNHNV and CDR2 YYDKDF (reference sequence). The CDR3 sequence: CATSLAGAYEQYF. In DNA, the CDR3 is TGTGCCACCAGCCTAGCGGGGGCCTACGAGCAGTACTTC.

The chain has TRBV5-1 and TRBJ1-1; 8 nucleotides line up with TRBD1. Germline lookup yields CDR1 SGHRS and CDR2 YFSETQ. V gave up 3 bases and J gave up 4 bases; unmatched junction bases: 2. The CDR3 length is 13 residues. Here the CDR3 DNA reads TGCGCCAGCAGCTGGACAGGGTCCACTGAAGCTTTCTTT. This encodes CASSWTGSTEAFF.

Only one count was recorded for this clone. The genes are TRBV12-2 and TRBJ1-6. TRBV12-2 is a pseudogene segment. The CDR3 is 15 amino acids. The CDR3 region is CASRLGTRINSPLHF. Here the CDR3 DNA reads TGTGCAAGTCGCTTGGGAACAAGGATTAATTCACCCCTCCACTTT.

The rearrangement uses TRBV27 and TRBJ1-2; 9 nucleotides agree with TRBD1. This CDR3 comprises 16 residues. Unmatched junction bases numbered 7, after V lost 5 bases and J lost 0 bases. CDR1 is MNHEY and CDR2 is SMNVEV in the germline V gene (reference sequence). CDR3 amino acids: CASSPGTGRANYGYTF. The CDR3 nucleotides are TGTGCCAGCAGTCCCGGGACAGGGAGGGCTAACTATGGCTACACCTTC.

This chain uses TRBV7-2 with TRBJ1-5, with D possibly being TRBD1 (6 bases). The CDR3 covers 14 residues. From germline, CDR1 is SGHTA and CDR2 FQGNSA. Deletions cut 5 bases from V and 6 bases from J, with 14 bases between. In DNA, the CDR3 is TGTGCCAGCAGCCAACAGGGAGCAGGTCAGCCCCAGCATTTT. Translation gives CASSQQGAGQPQHF.